The rows below give T cell receptor beta chains drawn from one sample of a study of sequential checkpoint blockade in melanoma. Some clones are missing from TCRdb's copy, which holds only in-frame ones; the method was immunoSEQ multiplex PCR. The sample consists of about 12,000 clones, around 79% of them appearing once. The material was CD8+ T cells sorted from blood (inferred from file names), obtained from a patient given nivolumab and ipilimumab in sequence. These receptors were taken from a human donor with melanoma. The CDR3 runs from the conserved cysteine through the conserved F or W. The order of the fields is V gene, clone size, J gene, D gene, CDR3 DNA, CDR3 protein. The D gene is left open where the match is weak. Clone size appears in some rows only: once, few, many, or a class for an expanded clone.

TRBV10-2	.	TRBJ2-7	.	TGCGCCAGCAGTGATCCCGGGAACCCATACGAGCAGTACTTC	CASSDPGNPYEQYF
TRBV7-2	.	TRBJ1-1	.	TGTGCCAGCAGCTTATCACCCAGGATTGGAGCTTTCTTT	CASSLSPRIGAFF
TRBV19	.	TRBJ2-3	TRBD2	TGTGCCAGTAGTTCGGTAGCGGGAGGTGTAGATACGCAGTATTTT	CASSSVAGGVDTQYF
TRBV25-1	.	TRBJ1-4	TRBD1	TGTGCCAGCAGTGACCGACAGGGCCAGGGAAAACTGTTTTTT	CASSDRQGQGKLFF
TRBV28	.	TRBJ1-3	.	TGTGCCAGTAGAGTCGAGGGATCTGGAAACACCATATATTTT	CASRVEGSGNTIYF
TRBV28	.	TRBJ2-3	TRBD2	TGTGCCAGCAGTCCCAAGACTAGCGGGGTTAGCACAGATACGCAGTATTTT	CASSPKTSGVSTDTQYF
TRBV13	.	TRBJ2-1	TRBD2	TGTGCCAGCGCGGGGGGGCCGTTAAATGAGCAGTTCTTC	CASAGGPLNEQFF
TRBV6-4	few	TRBJ2-3	TRBD2	TGTGCCAGCAGTGCCGCTAGCGGGAGCACAGATACGCAGTATTTT	CASSAASGSTDTQYF
TRBV19	.	TRBJ2-7	TRBD1	TGTGCCCGACCACGACCAGGGGGCTCCTACGAGCAGTACTTC	CARPRPGGSYEQYF
TRBV18	.	TRBJ2-5	TRBD1	TGTGCCAGCTCACCACCTTTATCCAGGGGGCAGACCCAGTACTTC	CASSPPLSRGQTQYF
TRBV4-3	.	TRBJ1-1	.	TGCGCCAGCAGCCAAGGGCCAGGGTCATTGAACACTGAAGCTTTCTTT	CASSQGPGSLNTEAFF
TRBV15	.	TRBJ2-1	.	TGTGCCACCAGCAGAGAATGGCAGGGCTCCTACAATGAGCAGTTCTTC	CATSREWQGSYNEQFF
TRBV30	.	TRBJ2-1	TRBD1	TGTGCCTGGAGTGTAGGGCAGGGGGCGCGCAATGAGCAGTTCTTC	CAWSVGQGARNEQFF
TRBV4-3	.	TRBJ2-1	TRBD2	TGCGCCAGCAGCCAAGTCGGACTAGTCTCGGTCTCCGATGAGCAGTTCTTC	CASSQVGLVSVSDEQFF
TRBV15	.	TRBJ2-7	.	TGTGCCACCAGCAGAGAGGAGACAGAGTTCTACGAGCAGTACTTC	CATSREETEFYEQYF
TRBV19	.	TRBJ2-2	.	TGTGCCAGTAGTATAGACCGGGGCGGGGAGCTGTTTTTT	CASSIDRGGELFF
TRBV15	.	TRBJ2-1	.	TGTGCCACCAAGGTGGTCAGGGAATACAATGAGCAGTTCTTC	CATKVVREYNEQFF
TRBV29-1	.	TRBJ2-7	.	TGCAGCGTTGTATCTCTGGCGGGCAGTACCTACGAGCAGTACTTC	CSVVSLAGSTYEQYF
TRBV19	.	TRBJ1-2	TRBD1	TGTGCCAGTAGCCCGGGACAGATCTATGGCTACACCTTC	CASSPGQIYGYTF
TRBV9	.	TRBJ1-1	TRBD1	TGTGCCAGCAGCGTCCTACAGGGGGCTGGAACTGAAGCTTTCTTT	CASSVLQGAGTEAFF
TRBV13	few	TRBJ2-7	TRBD1	TGTGCCAGCAGCTTCGGGACAGACCCCTACGAGCAGTACTTC	CASSFGTDPYEQYF
TRBV6-4	.	TRBJ2-7	.	TGTGCCAGCAGTGAGGGACTTAACTACGAGCAGTACTTC	CASSEGLNYEQYF
TRBV28	.	TRBJ1-5	.	TGTGCCAGCAGTTCCTATTGGGCAGCCAAGCCCCAGCATTTT	CASSSYWAAKPQHF
TRBV11-2	.	TRBJ2-1	TRBD2	TGTGCCAGCAGCACCGGGACTAGCGGGTTAAATGAGCAGTTCTTC	CASSTGTSGLNEQFF
TRBV11-2	.	TRBJ1-1	.	TGTGCCAGCAGCCCGGGAATCACAGGGACCACTGAAGCTTTCTTT	CASSPGITGTTEAFF
TRBV9	once	TRBJ2-3	TRBD1	TGTGCCAGCAGCGTCCAGGGGGCGTTAGGGGATACGCAGTATTTT	CASSVQGALGDTQYF
TRBV10-3	.	TRBJ2-7	.	TGTGCCATCAGTGACCGGGGACTCTCCTACGAGCAGTACTTC	CAISDRGLSYEQYF
TRBV19	.	TRBJ2-7	TRBD2	TGTGCCAGTAGTATAGGAGGTACCGGGACTAGCGGGGTCTACGAGCAGTACTTC	CASSIGGTGTSGVYEQYF
TRBV29-1	.	TRBJ2-3	TRBD1	TGCAGCGTTGAAGGGGCTCAGGGACAGGGCTACACAGATACGCAGTATTTT	CSVEGAQGQGYTDTQYF
TRBV9	few	TRBJ2-7	TRBD1	TGTGCCAGCAGCCAAGATTCGTGGGCAGGGGGCTACGAGCAGTACTTC	CASSQDSWAGGYEQYF
TRBV5-6	.	TRBJ2-6	TRBD2	TGTGCCAGCAGCTTTGGCGGGGGTTCTGGGGCCAACGTCCTGACTTTC	CASSFGGGSGANVLTF
TRBV11-2	.	TRBJ1-2	.	TGTGCCAGCAGCTCCCCGGCAGGGGCAGGCTACACCTTC	CASSSPAGAGYTF
TRBV27	medium-sized	TRBJ2-7	.	TGTGCCAGCAGTTTACCTAACTCCTACGAGCAGTACTTC	CASSLPNSYEQYF
TRBV4-1	.	TRBJ1-2	.	TGCGCCAGCAGCCAATATCCGGGAGGATCATATGGCTACACCTTC	CASSQYPGGSYGYTF
TRBV5-6	.	TRBJ2-5	TRBD2	TGTGCCAGCAACTCCGGGACTAGCGGGGGGGACCAAGAGACCCAGTACTTC	CASNSGTSGGDQETQYF
TRBV11-2	once	TRBJ1-1	.	TGTGCCAGCAGCTTAGGCAGTGATATGAACACTGAAGCTTTCTTT	CASSLGSDMNTEAFF
TRBV2	.	TRBJ2-7	TRBD1	TGTGCCAGCAGTGATCCGGACAGGCCCTACGAGCAGTACTTC	CASSDPDRPYEQYF
TRBV5-4	.	TRBJ2-1	TRBD2	TGTGCCAGCAGCTTACTAGCGGGAGCGTTGTACAATGAGCAGTTCTTC	CASSLLAGALYNEQFF
TRBV5-1	.	TRBJ1-1	TRBD1	TGCGCCAGCAGCTTGGTTGAGGGGGCCCCGGTCACTGAAGCTTTCTTT	CASSLVEGAPVTEAFF
TRBV7-9	.	TRBJ2-3	TRBD2	TGTGCCAGCAGCTCAAATCGAGCTAGCGGGGGGATCACAGATACGCAGTATTTT	CASSSNRASGGITDTQYF
TRBV10-2	.	TRBJ2-5	.	TGCGCCAGCAGTGAGTCGACTCAAGAGACCCAGTACTTC	CASSESTQETQYF
TRBV5-5	.	TRBJ2-5	TRBD2	TGTGCCAGCAGCAAAGGGACTAGCGGGGGATACCAAGAGACCCAGTACTTC	CASSKGTSGGYQETQYF
TRBV5-6	.	TRBJ1-4	.	TGTGCCAGCAGCTTCGGGGATGAAAAACTGTTTTTT	CASSFGDEKLFF
TRBV27	few	TRBJ1-2	TRBD1	TGTGCCAGCAGTACCGGACAGGGACTCTATGGCTACACCTTC	CASSTGQGLYGYTF
TRBV7-7	medium-sized	TRBJ2-3	.	TGTGCCAGCAGCCTGGCCAAAGGAGCCTATACGCAGTATTTT	CASSLAKGAYTQYF
TRBV10-3	.	TRBJ1-5	.	TGTGCCATCAGTGAACTCAGGGTCGGACAGCCCCAGCATTTT	CAISELRVGQPQHF